This TCR beta chain was identified during a study of blood T cell repertoires in COVID-19. Study-wide context: Whether acute or convalescent, the COVID-19 samples came from the United States, Italy and Spain. Sample material is recorded as cDNA or gDNA derived from T cells, B-cell-depleted T cells, or PBMCs.

CDR3 length: 17 amino acids. CDR1 and CDR2 from the germline V gene are LNHDA and SQIVND (reference sequence). J was trimmed by 2 bases and V by 1 base; bases with no gene match: 10. In the authors' methods: Cell counts per sample came from amplifying reference gene primers. Sequencing used immunoSEQ multiplex PCR; TCRdb keeps in-frame clones, though not all of them. V, J and clone size reflect that table, while D and trimming were determined from the DNA. The sample contains around 26,000 clones, roughly nine tenths of which appear only once. The source material was peripheral blood. The TCR was taken from a man between 65 and 80 years old with active COVID-19. This rearrangement joins TRBV19 to TRBJ2-7; 8 nucleotides agree with TRBD1. The CDR3 spells CASSIVYPDRVAYEQYF. The CDR3 nucleotides read TGTGCCAGTAGTATAGTTTACCCGGACAGGGTTGCCTACGAGCAGTACTTC. The variable domain in full, with the rest retrieved from reference TRBV19 and TRBJ2-7, is DGGITQSPKYLFRKEGQNVTLSCEQNLNHDAMYWYRQDPGQGLRLIYYSQIVNDFQKGDIAEGYSVSREKKESFPLTVTSAQKNPTAFYLCASSIVYPDRVAYEQYFGPGTRLTVT.